The source of this TCR beta chain is a study of T cell repertoires in cytomegalovirus infection. Study summary: Indications of both CMV infection and matching HLA type were provided by public TCR beta signatures.

From germline, CDR1 is MDHEN and CDR2 SYDVKM. The CDR3 totals 15 residues. The junction had 7 bases not matched to a gene; V was cut back by 5 bases and J by 1 base. Study observations and caveats: Clonotype analysis showed dominance of the ex vivo response by HLA-C-restricted CMV-specific TCR beta clonotypes.

On this clonotype: Its antigen remains unknown.

TCRdb itself ran the reads through MiXCR, one entry per CDR3 protein. The sample lists hundreds of thousands of distinct CDR3 sequences; roughly 35% were seen once. This receptor was taken from a human donor in good health (CMV status not recorded). Some clones in this sample may be carry-over from other donors' samples. The sample taken for sequencing was PBMCs. The chain combines TRBV28 with TRBJ1-1, with 7 bases lining up with TRBD1. DNA for the CDR3: TGTGCCAGCAGTAGGGACAGCCGATGGAACACTGAAGCTTTCTTT. This codes for CASSRDSRWNTEAFF.